The source of this TCR beta chain is a study of T cell changes during pregnancy in multiple sclerosis. The repertoire was sequenced with immunoSEQ multiplex PCR; TCRdb's copy has only in-frame clones and lacks some. This table holds 30,000 to 35,000 clones, 80% to 90% found once. This clone showed up just once. Looked up from germline, CDR1 is SGHTA and CDR2 is FQGNSA. This CDR3 comprises 18 residues. Trimming took off 1 base at V and 1 base at J, with 17 bases between the two ends. Specimen: CD4+ T cells from peripheral blood mononuclear cells, collected in the first trimester of pregnancy. This TCR was sampled from a female donor in good health, enrolled as a control in a pregnancy study. The chain links TRBV7-2 to TRBJ2-4; weak D call: TRBD2 (6 bases). This CDR3 is CASSLESGGMEAKNIQYF. The CDR3 DNA reads as TGTGCCAGCAGCTTAGAAAGTGGAGGGATGGAGGCCAAAAACATTCAGTACTTC.